These 32 T cell receptor beta chains were all obtained from the same sample, sequenced in a study of naive and memory T cell subsets. Amplification of ligated cDNA took four PCR rounds with SP2 and nested alpha and beta constant primers. TCRdb itself ran the 5' RACE reads through MiXCR, one entry per CDR3 protein. The profile shows about 32,000 distinct CDR3 sequences, approximately 16% of them singletons. TCR cDNA received a 3' ligated oligonucleotide that carried a UMI. These receptors all come from a female donor in good health.

This rearrangement joins TRBV4-1 to TRBJ2-5; 9 nucleotides align to TRBD2. The CDR3 runs 15 residues. In germline, CDR1 is MGHRA, CDR2 YSYEKL. Unmatched junction bases numbered 4, after V lost 4 bases and J lost 1 base. This CDR3 is CASSRTSVSQETQYF. CDR3 DNA: TGCGCCAGCAGCCGGACTAGCGTGAGCCAAGAGACCCAGTACTTC.

The chain employs TRBV7-9 and TRBJ1-2, with D perhaps matching TRBD1 (5 bases). Germline CDR1 SEHNR, CDR2 FQNEAQ (reference sequence). The CDR3 covers 13 residues. Between the trimmed V and J ends, which lost 11 bases and 8 bases, there was a span of 21 bases. The CDR3 DNA reads TGTGCCTGGGACGGTGCGGGGCGTTTAGGCTACACCTTC. Translating gives CAWDGAGRLGYTF.

This clonotype was seen many times. The chain has TRBV20-1 and TRBJ1-2, with TRBD1 identical over 7 bases. This CDR3 comprises 11 residues. From germline, CDR1 is DFQATT and CDR2 SNEGSKA (reference sequence). The junction had 7 bases not matched to a gene; V was cut back by 5 bases and J by 10 bases. The CDR3 region has the DNA TGCAGTGCTCCTGGGACAGTTGACTACACCTTC. It encodes CSAPGTVDYTF.

This clonotype was recorded at least ten times. This rearrangement joins TRBV12-3 or TRBV12-4 to TRBJ2-3, with 14 nucleotides matching TRBD2. The J segment lost 10 bases and the V segment lost 6 bases, leaving 6 bases of the junction unmatched. This CDR3 has 14 residues. DNA of the CDR3: TGTGCCAGCAGCCGGACTAGCGGGGGGCAGGCGCAGTATTTT. Translated, it gives CASSRTSGGQAQYF.

This clonotype was detected a few times. The CDR3, as DNA: TGTGCCAGCAGCCCCTTCGCGGGGACAGTCGAAAATGAGCAGTTCTTC. As protein: CASSPFAGTVENEQFF. The chain uses TRBV7-2 and TRBJ2-1; a possible D gene is TRBD1 (7 bases). This CDR3 is 16 amino acids long. Deletions cut 5 bases from V and 7 bases from J, with 21 bases between. The germline V gene encodes CDR1 SGHTA and CDR2 FQGNSA.

This clonotype occurred many times. The chain couples TRBV12-3 or TRBV12-4 to TRBJ2-2, with D uncertain. V was clipped by 3 bases and J by 1 base, with 12 bases between them. This CDR3 has 16 amino acids. This chain's CDR3 is CASSFLSVENTGELFF. The CDR3 DNA sequence: TGTGCCAGCAGTTTTCTAAGTGTGGAGAACACCGGGGAGCTGTTTTTT.

The chain combines TRBV5-5 with TRBJ1-4; unclear D gene. The CDR3 extends over 13 amino acids. Germline V CDR1 and CDR2: SGHKS, YYEKEE (reference sequence). The V and J ends lost 0 bases and 5 bases respectively, with 5 bases between them. The CDR3 DNA is TGTGCCAGCAGCTTGGCGGGGAATGAAAAACTGTTTTTT. It translates to CASSLAGNEKLFF.

This clonotype was found a few times. The chain joins TRBV11-2 to TRBJ2-7, with TRBD2 identical over 13 bases. The V gene end was trimmed by 0 bases and the J gene end by 6 bases; junction bases not matched to a gene: 8. The CDR3 covers 17 residues. Per the germline V gene, CDR1 is SGHAT and CDR2 is FQNNGV. The CDR3 DNA reads as TGTGCCAGCAGCTTAGAAAGGACTAGCGGGGGCTTGGGCGAGCAGTACTTC. It codes for CASSLERTSGGLGEQYF. Based on the CDR3 plus reference TRBV11-2 and TRBJ2-7, the full variable domain is EAGVAQSPRYKIIEKRQSVAFWCNPISGHATLYWYQQILGQGPKLLIQFQNNGVVDDSQLPKDRFSAERLKGVDSTLKIQPAKLEDSAVYLCASSLERTSGGLGEQYFGPGTRLTVT.

The chain combines TRBV7-2 with TRBJ2-3, with TRBD2 matching 9 bases. The CDR3 has 16 amino acids. Trimming cost V 1 base and J 1 base; bases outside gene matches: 3. The germline gives CDR1 SGHTA, CDR2 FQGNSA. The CDR3 DNA follows: TGTGCCAGCAGCTTAGTGGGCGGGGGGGGCACAGATACGCAGTATTTT. This gives the protein CASSLVGGGGTDTQYF.

V gene TRBV20-1 combines with J gene TRBJ1-2; no reliable D call. The CDR3 loop spans 13 amino acids. V was cut by 2 bases and J by 4 bases, with 11 bases left in between. Germline loops: CDR1 DFQATT, CDR2 SNEGSKA (reference sequence). The CDR3 protein is CSARPPSGYGYTF. Here the CDR3 DNA reads TGCAGTGCTAGACCCCCCAGCGGCTATGGCTACACCTTC.

This clonotype was recorded many times. CDR3 in amino acids: CSVDGGRGRNTDTQYF. Written as DNA, the CDR3 is TGCAGCGTTGATGGGGGCCGCGGTAGGAACACAGATACGCAGTATTTT. The chain carries TRBV29-1 and TRBJ2-3, with a tentative D call TRBD1 (6 bases). The CDR3 contains 16 residues. Trimming left V 3 bases short and J 2 bases short, with 18 bases between. The germline V gene encodes CDR1 SQVTM and CDR2 ANQGSEA.

This clonotype has ten or more counts. The chain combines TRBV6-5 with TRBJ1-2; 7 bases are shared with TRBD1. Trimming cost V 2 bases and J 4 bases; bases outside gene matches: 4. This CDR3 has 14 amino acids. The germline V gene encodes CDR1 MNHEY and CDR2 SVGAGI. CDR3 sequence: CASSYDRAPYGYTF. The CDR3 DNA follows: TGTGCCAGCAGTTACGACAGGGCCCCCTATGGCTACACCTTC.

This clonotype was counted ten times or more. J is TRBJ2-1 and V is TRBV27; D possibly uses TRBD1 or TRBD2 (5 bases each). This CDR3 contains 13 residues. Germline V gene sequence: CDR1 MNHEY, CDR2 SMNVEV (reference sequence). The V gene lost 0 bases and the J gene lost 6 bases, with 6 bases spanning the gap. The CDR3 DNA reads TGTGCCAGCAGTTTATCTGGGACCAATGAGCAGTTCTTC. Residues: CASSLSGTNEQFF.

This clonotype was detected many times. The chain recombines TRBV20-1 with TRBJ2-1; 7 nucleotides line up with TRBD2. The CDR3 covers 13 residues. CDR1 DFQATT and CDR2 SNEGSKA come from the germline V gene (reference sequence). With 5 bases clipped from V and 8 bases from J, the junction kept 9 bases outside the gene matches. The CDR3 reads CSAPRTRGDEQFF. DNA for the CDR3: TGCAGTGCTCCCCGGACTAGAGGCGATGAGCAGTTCTTC.

This clonotype is deemed medium-sized. The chain employs TRBV24-1 and TRBJ2-3; 8 nucleotides align to TRBD1. Unmatched junction bases numbered 4, after V lost 3 bases and J lost 0 bases. The CDR3 covers 16 residues. Germline loops: CDR1 KGHDR, CDR2 SFDVKD. The DNA for the CDR3 is TGTGCCACCAGTGATGCCGGGACAGGAAGCACAGATACGCAGTATTTT. Amino acid sequence: CATSDAGTGSTDTQYF.

In its sample, this clonotype is medium-sized. The chain joins TRBV20-1 to TRBJ1-6; the D gene is possibly TRBD1 (6 bases). The germline V gene encodes CDR1 DFQATT and CDR2 SNEGSKA (reference sequence). CDR3 length equals 15 residues. V was pared by 2 bases and J by 10 bases, with 18 bases between. CDR3 region: CSARSPGRGRSPLHF. DNA for the CDR3: TGCAGTGCTAGATCCCCGGGCAGGGGAAGGTCACCCCTCCACTTT.

V usage is TRBV27 and J usage is TRBJ2-3; D call uncertain. Trimming pared 2 bases from V and 8 bases from J, leaving 8 bases between. The germline gives CDR1 MNHEY, CDR2 SMNVEV (reference sequence). This CDR3 is 12 amino acids long. CDR3 DNA sequence: TGTGCCAGCAGTTTAAGGTTTGGTACGCAGTATTTT. Translation gives CASSLRFGTQYF.

The chain is built from TRBV10-3 and TRBJ2-2; 9 positions match TRBD1. The CDR3 covers 13 residues. Germline V CDR1 and CDR2: ENHRY, SYGVKD. Losses at the gene ends were 9 bases for V and 4 bases for J; bases not matched to a gene: 3. The CDR3, as DNA: TGTGCCATACAGGGGGCTAGCACCGGGGAGCTGTTTTTT. Residues: CAIQGASTGELFF.

This clonotype was detected only a few times. The rearrangement joins TRBV29-1 to TRBJ2-3; D is perhaps TRBD2 (6 bases). The CDR3 contains 16 residues. Germline V gives CDR1 SQVTM, CDR2 ANQGSEA. V lost 1 base, J lost 0 bases, and 14 bases lay in between. Here the CDR3 reads CSVEATGTLSTDTQYF. CDR3 bases: TGCAGCGTTGAAGCAACCGGGACTCTCAGCACAGATACGCAGTATTTT.

This clonotype occurred a few times. This chain uses TRBV10-3 with TRBJ2-1, with 7 bases matching TRBD1. This CDR3 region has 17 residues. V trimming: 5 bases; J trimming: 3 bases; junction bases outside the gene matches: 13. Germline CDR1 ENHRY, CDR2 SYGVKD. The CDR3 region has the DNA TGTGCCATCAGTACATCCCCAGGGGGTGGTCTCTACAATGAGCAGTTCTTC. Translated, it gives CAISTSPGGGLYNEQFF.

In its sample, this clonotype was seen a few times. The rearrangement links TRBV5-1 to TRBJ2-7; 7 bases map to TRBD2. The CDR3 loop spans 16 amino acids. The V gene's germline CDR1 is SGHRS and CDR2 YFSETQ. V lost 0 bases, J lost 2 bases, and 8 bases stayed unmatched. The CDR3 protein is CASSLDRPSGPYEQYF. The CDR3 region has the DNA TGCGCCAGCAGCTTGGATCGGCCTAGCGGACCCTACGAGCAGTACTTC. The whole variable domain, remainder taken from reference TRBV5-1 and TRBJ2-7, is KAGVTQTPRYLIKTRGQQVTLSCSPISGHRSVSWYQQTPGQGLQFLFEYFSETQRNKGNFPGRFSGRQFSNSRSEMNVSTLELGDSALYLCASSLDRPSGPYEQYFGPGTRLTVT.

This clonotype occurred a few times. The chain recombines TRBV7-6 with TRBJ2-7, with 7 nucleotides matching TRBD1. The CDR3 has 16 residues. J gave up 3 bases and V 5 bases, and 13 bases lay outside the gene matches. CDR1 and CDR2 (germline): SGHVS, FNYEAQ. The CDR3: CASSLKQPGQNYEQYF. Written as DNA, the CDR3 is TGTGCCAGCAGCCTCAAGCAGCCGGGACAGAACTACGAGCAGTACTTC.

This clonotype was recorded at least ten times. This rearrangement joins TRBV18 to TRBJ1-2, with 7 bases matching TRBD1. The CDR3 length is 16 residues. V gave up 1 base and J gave up 4 bases; unmatched junction bases: 9. In germline, CDR1 is KGHSH, CDR2 LQKENI. The CDR3 here is CASSPLGDSRVYGYTF. The CDR3 DNA sequence: TGTGCCAGCTCACCACTTGGGGACAGTAGGGTCTATGGCTACACCTTC.

This clonotype showed up just a few times. The chain is built from TRBV6-6 and TRBJ2-5; a possible D gene is TRBD1 (5 bases). V lost 2 bases and J 11 bases, leaving 9 bases between the germline ends. This CDR3 region has 11 residues. Germline V gene sequence: CDR1 MNHNY, CDR2 SVGAGI (reference sequence). The CDR3 DNA follows: TGTGCCAGCAGTTACGTCGCAGGGCAGTACTTC. Protein sequence: CASSYVAGQYF.

This clonotype was seen many times. The rearrangement joins TRBV20-1 to TRBJ2-3, with D perhaps matching TRBD2 (6 bases). CDR3 size: 15 residues. Germline V gives CDR1 DFQATT, CDR2 SNEGSKA (reference sequence). Trimming cost V 3 bases and J 1 base, with 14 bases left between them. The CDR3 DNA is TGCAGTGCTAGCCTGGCGGGGTGGGGCACAGATACGCAGTATTTT. It translates to CSASLAGWGTDTQYF.

This clonotype was observed many times. The chain employs TRBV7-2 and TRBJ2-3; D not resolved. Looked up from germline, CDR1 is SGHTA and CDR2 is FQGNSA. This CDR3 has 13 amino acids. Trimming removed 0 bases at V and 3 bases at J, with 4 bases between. The CDR3 here is CASSLARTDTQYF. The CDR3 coding sequence is TGTGCCAGCAGCTTAGCTAGAACAGATACGCAGTATTTT.

This clonotype showed up just a few times. J is TRBJ2-1 and V is TRBV29-1; 9 nucleotides align to TRBD1. CDR3 length: 13 amino acids. From germline, CDR1 is SQVTM and CDR2 ANQGSEA. V shed 8 bases, J shed 4 bases, and the junction held 6 bases outside the gene matches. CDR3 DNA: TGCAGCCATGGGACAGGGATTTACAATGAGCAGTTCTTC. This gives the protein CSHGTGIYNEQFF.

This clonotype was counted only a few times. The chain employs TRBV12-3 or TRBV12-4 and TRBJ2-7, with D possibly matching TRBD2 (6 bases). Trimming stripped 6 bases from V and 0 bases from J, with 18 bases between. The CDR3 has 16 residues. Here the CDR3 reads CASSGTSRQASYEQYF. The CDR3 coding sequence is TGTGCCAGCAGCGGGACTTCTCGGCAAGCCTCCTACGAGCAGTACTTC.

This clonotype showed up just a few times. The J gene is TRBJ2-7, the V gene TRBV6-2 or TRBV6-3; D gene ambiguous. CDR1 MNHEY and CDR2 SVGEGT come from the germline V gene. The CDR3 is 14 residues long. V lost 2 bases and J 3 bases, leaving 11 bases between the germline ends. Here the CDR3 reads CASSYGSGYYEQYF. CDR3 nucleotide sequence: TGTGCCAGCAGTTACGGGTCAGGCTACTACGAGCAGTACTTC.

The sample holds a few counts of this clonotype. This sequence joins TRBV7-2 and TRBJ2-7; 7 nucleotides match TRBD2. The CDR3 has 14 residues. CDR1 is SGHTA and CDR2 is FQGNSA in the germline V gene. The junction had 9 bases not matched to a gene; V was cut back by 3 bases and J by 7 bases. DNA for the CDR3: TGTGCCAGCAGCTTCAGGACTAGTAGTAGGGAGCAGTACTTC. Translated: CASSFRTSSREQYF.

The CDR3 region is CASSLRTEAFF. The CDR3 bases are TGTGCCAGCAGTTTACGAACTGAAGCTTTCTTT. V gene TRBV12-3 or TRBV12-4 combines with J gene TRBJ1-1; D unclear. The CDR3 runs 11 residues. The ends were cut back, 2 bases at V and 5 bases at J, with 3 bases in the middle.

This clonotype has a handful of counts. The rearrangement joins TRBV20-1 to TRBJ2-7; D uncertain. This CDR3 comprises 15 residues. The germline V and J ends were trimmed by 1 base and 5 bases, with 18 bases remaining between them. CDR1 and CDR2 from the germline V gene are DFQATT and SNEGSKA (reference sequence). DNA for the CDR3: TGCAGTGCTAGAGTGGGCGGACCGCCCCCCCACGAGCAGTACTTC. Amino acid sequence: CSARVGGPPPHEQYF.